These 11 T cell receptor beta chains share one sample of origin, sequenced in a study of brain T cells in children with intractable seizures. As for time point: blood from clinic visit 5 months post-surgery; TSC patient then seizure free. Produced via immunoSEQ multiplex PCR; TCRdb's table is partial and in-frame only. The sample lists about 320,000 clones, over 90% occurring once. This specimen was peripheral blood, taken approximately 5 months after surgery. These receptors came from a boy less than two years old with tuberous sclerosis and intractable seizures.

For this clone: The same CDR3 also results from other DNA sequences found in this sample. The J gene is TRBJ1-4, the V gene TRBV6-5; no definite D call. This CDR3 is built from 14 residues. Germline CDR1 is MNHEY and CDR2 is SVGAGI. V lost 5 bases and J lost 6, with 13 bases in between. CDR3 DNA sequence: TGTGCCAGCAGTCCCCAAGGAGAAGATGAAAAACTGTTTTTT. This translates into CASSPQGEDEKLFF.

CDR3 amino acids: CASTKGNTEAFF. The CDR3 DNA reads TGTGCCAGTACGAAGGGGAACACTGAAGCTTTCTTT. The gene calls are TRBV19 and TRBJ1-1; D gene unclear. The length of the CDR3 is 12 residues. V was trimmed by 7 bases and J by 1 base, leaving 7 bases between them. CDR1 and CDR2 (germline): LNHDA, SQIVND (reference sequence).

In this sample, this clone turned up once. The chain has TRBV2 and TRBJ1-3; 7 bases line up with TRBD1. Unmatched junction bases numbered 5, after V lost 2 bases and J lost 4 bases. Germline CDR1 is SNHLY and CDR2 is FYNNEI. CDR3 size: 15 residues. The CDR3 reads CASSEITGVGNTIYF. CDR3 nucleotide sequence: TGTGCCAGCAGTGAAATTACAGGGGTAGGAAACACCATATATTTT.

The chain carries TRBV2 and TRBJ1-1; no clear D. Germline V gene lookup returns CDR1 SNHLY and CDR2 FYNNEI. V dropped 6 bases and J dropped 1 base, with 12 bases sitting between them. The CDR3 runs 14 residues. The DNA for the CDR3 is TGTGCCAGCAGATTCAGAGTAAGGAACACTGAAGCTTTCTTT. This gives the protein CASRFRVRNTEAFF.

The chain employs TRBV2 and TRBJ1-1, with D tentatively TRBD1 (5 bases). Germline V gene sequence: CDR1 SNHLY, CDR2 FYNNEI. With 3 bases removed from V and 0 bases from J, the gap between germline ends came to 14 bases. The CDR3 contains 16 residues. The CDR3 loop reads CASSDSTGEMNTEAFF. Here the CDR3 DNA reads TGTGCCAGCAGTGATTCAACAGGAGAGATGAACACTGAAGCTTTCTTT.

Details on this clone: The sample contains more than one DNA sequence encoding this CDR3. The V call is TRBV27, the J call TRBJ1-1; D uncertain. This CDR3 comprises 11 residues. Germline CDR1 is MNHEY and CDR2 is SMNVEV (reference sequence). V lost 3 bases, J lost 4 bases, and 3 bases lay in between. The CDR3 bases are TGTGCCAGCAGTTTGGGCACTGAAGCTTTCTTT. This translates into CASSLGTEAFF.

The J gene is TRBJ2-1, the V gene TRBV6-4; 11 bases line up with TRBD1. Trimming cost V 4 bases and J 8 bases; bases outside gene matches: 4. Germline V lookup: CDR1 MRHNA, CDR2 SNTAGT. This CDR3 region has 14 residues. CDR3 in DNA: TGTGCCAGCAGTGCCGGGACAGGGGGATATGAGCAGTTCTTC. It is translated as CASSAGTGGYEQFF.

This clone was seen only once. The rearrangement joins TRBV12-1 to TRBJ2-1; the D call in the table, TRBD2, was not verified against the DNA. TRBV12-1 is flagged as a pseudogene. The CDR3 is made up of 14 amino acids. The CDR3 DNA reads as TGTGCCAGCAGCGGGGGACTAGTCTACAATGAGCAGTTCTTC. Residues: CASSGGLVYNEQFF.

The chain combines TRBV7-9 with TRBJ1-6; TRBD1 might be the D (5 bases). This CDR3 is built from 14 residues. V lost 1 base and J lost 10, with 11 bases in between. Germline V CDR1 and CDR2: SEHNR, FQNEAQ (reference sequence). CDR3 amino acids: CASSLGGVRSPLHF. Written as DNA, the CDR3 is TGTGCCAGCAGCTTAGGAGGGGTCAGGTCACCCCTCCACTTT.

V is TRBV10-3 and J is TRBJ1-3, with D hard to call. V lost 2 bases to trimming and J lost 7 bases, with 6 bases between them. This CDR3 spans 12 amino acids. Looked up from germline, CDR1 is ENHRY and CDR2 is SYGVKD. CDR3 in amino acids: CAISEQKNTIYF. As DNA, the CDR3 is TGTGCCATCAGTGAGCAGAAGAACACCATATATTTT.

The J gene is TRBJ2-1, the V gene TRBV5-1; the D is unclear. This CDR3 contains 15 residues. From germline, CDR1 is SGHRS and CDR2 YFSETQ. V lost 0 bases, J lost 0 bases, and 7 bases lay in between. The DNA for the CDR3 is TGCGCCAGCAGCTTGGACTTTAGCTCCTACAATGAGCAGTTCTTC. Protein product: CASSLDFSSYNEQFF.